The sequence of this T cell receptor beta chain was determined in a study of blood T cell repertoires in COVID-19. Study as a whole: The United States, Italy and Spain provided the acute and convalescent COVID-19 samples. Nucleic acid was either cDNA or gDNA, and it came from T cells, B-cell-depleted T cells, or PBMCs.

Categorization into cohorts depended on clinical history that participants reported. Measured with immunoSEQ multiplex PCR; TCRdb has only the in-frame clones, and not every one. Among roughly 220,000 clones listed, about 90% were seen once. The CDR3 contains 18 residues. The germline gives CDR1 MDHEN, CDR2 SYDVKM. The V end lost 5 bases, the J end lost 5 bases, and 25 bases lay between the germline ends. This clonotype was sampled from a woman aged 45 to 65 with acute COVID-19. Sequencing was carried out using PBMCs or T cells enriched from blood (not recorded which). J is TRBJ2-1 and V is TRBV28; tentative D call: TRBD1 (5 bases). CDR3 protein: CASSPSRVSWGGHNEQFF. CDR3 DNA sequence: TGTGCCAGCAGTCCTAGTAGGGTCAGTTGGGGCGGACACAATGAGCAGTTCTTC. Complete variable domain (other parts from reference TRBV28 and TRBJ2-1): DVKVTQSSRYLVKRTGEKVFLECVQDMDHENMFWYRQDPGLGLRLIYFSYDVKMKEKGDIPEGYSVSREKKERFSLILESASTNQTSMYLCASSPSRVSWGGHNEQFFGPGTRLTVL.